A selection of T cell receptor beta chains follows, all from one sample in a study of cytotoxic CD8 clonotypes in ibrutinib-treated CLL. The data were produced by immunoSEQ multiplex PCR, yet TCRdb's version contains in-frame clones alone and is incomplete. The data show 40,000 or so clones, 50% to 75% seen once. This sample comprised PBMCs, obtained after 24 months of ibrutinib treatment. The source is a human donor with chronic lymphocytic leukemia. The CDR3 runs from the conserved cysteine through the conserved F or W. The D gene is left open where the match is weak. Where a row states a size, it is once, few, many or the class of an expanded clone; other rows omit it.

J gene,clone size,D gene,V gene,CDR3 DNA,CDR3 protein
TRBJ2-7,NA,NA,TRBV19,TGTGCCAGTAGTGTCAGGTTCCTGGCTTCCTACGAGCAGTACTTC,CASSVRFLASYEQYF
TRBJ2-3,NA,NA,TRBV15,TGTGCCACCAGCAGAGGGTACACAGATACGCAGTATTTT,CATSRGYTDTQYF
TRBJ1-1,NA,NA,TRBV10-3,TGTGCCATCAGTGTGGTCCCGGGCAGGCCCACTGAAGCTTTCTTT,CAISVVPGRPTEAFF
TRBJ2-7,NA,NA,TRBV4-1,TGCGCCAGCAGCCAAGGGCCCGAGCAGTACTTC,CASSQGPEQYF
TRBJ1-1,NA,NA,TRBV30,TGTGCCTGGAACCTACAGCCGAACACTGAAGCTTTCTTT,CAWNLQPNTEAFF
TRBJ2-1,NA,NA,TRBV25-1,TGTGCCAGCAGTGAATATTTTCCAAGCAATGAGCAGTTCTTC,CASSEYFPSNEQFF
TRBJ1-1,NA,NA,TRBV27,TGTGCCAGCAGTTTTTGGGCGAACACTGAAGCTTTCTTT,CASSFWANTEAFF
TRBJ2-3,NA,NA,TRBV2,TGTGCCAGCAGTGACGCGCGGGACAAAAGCACAGATACGCAGTATTTT,CASSDARDKSTDTQYF
TRBJ2-7,NA,NA,TRBV6-5,TGTGCCAGCAGTTCGGGACCGCTCTACTTC,CASSSGPLYF
TRBJ2-7,NA,NA,TRBV6-1,TGTGCCAGCAGTTTTCGGGGAGGGGGAACCTACGAGCAGTACTTC,CASSFRGGGTYEQYF
TRBJ1-1,few,NA,TRBV6-1,TGTGCCAGCAGTGGATCACAGGAGCTGAACACTGAAGCTTTCTTT,CASSGSQELNTEAFF
TRBJ1-1,NA,NA,TRBV19,TGTGCCAGTAACACCGACGGGGGAGGCACTGAAGCTTTCTTT,CASNTDGGGTEAFF
TRBJ2-2,NA,TRBD2,TRBV7-3,TGTGCCAGCAGCTTAATCGCCGGGACTAGGATTGACACGAGCACCGGGGAGCTGTTTTTT,CASSLIAGTRIDTSTGELFF
TRBJ1-1,NA,NA,TRBV5-1,TGCGCCAGCAGCTCGGGGATTGGCACTGAAGCTTTCTTT,CASSSGIGTEAFF
TRBJ1-1,few,TRBD1,TRBV4-1,TGCGCCAGCAGCCATCCGGGACAGGTGAACACTGAAGCTTTCTTT,CASSHPGQVNTEAFF
TRBJ2-7,NA,TRBD1,TRBV7-3,TGTGCCAGCAGCCTAGGGGGCCCCCGGTCCGGCGAGCAGTACTTC,CASSLGGPRSGEQYF
TRBJ1-3,NA,TRBD1,TRBV5-1,TGCGCCAGCAGCCTAGGGACAGGGGGAGGAAACACCATATATTTT,CASSLGTGGGNTIYF
TRBJ2-7,NA,TRBD2,TRBV7-9,TGTGCCAGCAGCTTATGGCTAGCGGGGGAGTCGGAGCAGTACTTC,CASSLWLAGESEQYF
TRBJ2-7,NA,NA,TRBV5-8,TGTGCCAGCAGCTTGGCGAATTACGAGCAGTACTTC,CASSLANYEQYF
TRBJ1-5,NA,NA,TRBV5-1,TGCGCCAGCAGCTTGGATGGTATCTATCAGCCCCAGCATTTT,CASSLDGIYQPQHF